The present T cell receptor (beta chain) was sequenced within a study of neoadjuvant nivolumab and ipilimumab in lung cancer. Assay used: immunoSEQ multiplex PCR; TCRdb lists only in-frame clones, some missing. The sample holds over 15,000 clones, around 69% seen once. The J segment lost 9 bases and the V segment lost 6 bases, leaving 11 bases of the junction unmatched. CDR1 and CDR2 (germline): MNHGY, SVAAGI. The CDR3 runs 15 residues. This receptor was obtained from an adult with non-small cell lung cancer. The chain is built from TRBV6-9 and TRBJ2-1; 10 bases are shared with TRBD1. The starting material was tumor tissue, obtained after neoadjuvant nivolumab, alone or with ipilimumab, at or shortly before surgery. The CDR3 sequence is CASSLRGQGRGEQFF. CDR3 nucleotide sequence: TGTGCCAGCAGCCTCCGGGGACAGGGGAGGGGTGAGCAGTTCTTC.